This TCR beta chain was documented in a study of shared clonotypes between healthy human individuals. Study findings and constraints: Enrolling few donors narrowed the genetic and exposure-history diversity that was represented.

The method was immunoSEQ multiplex PCR; TCRdb's version includes in-frame clones alone and lacks a portion of them. The sample shows 950,000 to 1,100,000 clones, about 80% of them seen only once. A note on this clone: Its antigen remains unidentified.

Trimming pared 0 bases from V and 5 bases from J, leaving 7 bases between. CDR3 length equals 13 residues. The germline V gene has CDR1 MNHEY and CDR2 SMNVEV (reference sequence). This sequence originates from a man between 18 and 35 years old in good health. Some clones in this sample may be carry-over from other donors' samples. The rearrangement uses TRBV27 and TRBJ1-1; no clear D. Sequenced input: memory CD4+ T cells from PBMCs. Subset meaning: CD45RA-negative fraction. The CDR3 coding sequence is TGTGCCAGCAGTTTATCGCGGCAGACTGAAGCTTTCTTT. Protein: CASSLSRQTEAFF.